The source of this T cell receptor beta chain is a study of cytomegalovirus exposure and HLA in healthy donors. The germline V and J ends were trimmed by 1 base and 4 bases, with 10 bases remaining between them. The CDR3 consists of 15 residues. CDR1 is PRHDT and CDR2 is FYEKMQ in the germline V gene (reference sequence). Details on this clone: Its antigen is currently unknown.

The study's findings and limits: Prior analysis indicated that the majority of TCR beta V segments exhibited productivity approximately 87% or approximately 30% of the time. One variant, a missense change in DCLRE1C, was linked in a later analysis to TCR beta V- and J-gene trimming.

Vbeta (60) and Jbeta (13) primers were used in the PCR. Libraries were prepared by immunoSEQ multiplex PCR; TCRdb keeps only in-frame clonotypes and omits some of them. The table includes 150,000 to 200,000 clones, around 79% detected once. Sequenced material: PBMCs. This clonotype originated in a middle-aged man in good health and CMV-seropositive. This chain joins TRBV13 and TRBJ2-2; perhaps TRBD2 as D (5 bases). Written as DNA, the CDR3 is TGTGCCAGCAGCTTAGAGCGGCTCCTCACCGGGGAGCTGTTTTTT. Amino acid sequence: CASSLERLLTGELFF.